The 10 T cell receptor beta chains below all came from one sample that was sequenced in a study of blood T cell repertoires in COVID-19. TCRdb's copy holds only in-frame clones and misses some; the assay was immunoSEQ multiplex PCR. The sample lists some 97,000 clones; around nine tenths were seen once. Source material: peripheral blood. The receptors come from a man aged 45-65 years with acute or convalescent COVID-19.

This chain connects TRBV11-1 to TRBJ2-3; D perhaps matches TRBD1 (5 bases). Germline-derived CDR1 and CDR2 are SGHAT and FQDESV (reference sequence). The CDR3 contains 12 residues. Trimming removed 5 bases from V and 4 bases from J, with 7 bases in between. The DNA of the CDR3 is TGTGCCAGCAGCCGGACATCAGATACGCAGTATTTT. Protein sequence: CASSRTSDTQYF.

This clone turned up a few times. The chain joins TRBV6-2 or TRBV6-3 to TRBJ2-7, with 8 nucleotides matching TRBD2. Trimming at V came to 2 bases and at J to 4 bases, leaving 7 bases not matched to a gene. The CDR3 extends over 15 amino acids. Germline V gene data show CDR1 as MNHEY and CDR2 as SVGEGT. The CDR3 bases are TGTGCCAGCAGTTACCCCCCGGGAGGGCCTTACGAGCAGTACTTC. It encodes CASSYPPGGPYEQYF.

This clone was seen a single time. The chain couples TRBV11-1 to TRBJ2-2, with 7 bases aligning to TRBD1. Germline V CDR1 and CDR2: SGHAT, FQDESV (reference sequence). The V and J ends lost 5 bases and 2 bases, in that order; junction bases with no gene match: 2. There are 14 residues in the CDR3. The CDR3 DNA sequence: TGTGCCAGCAGCGACAGGGTTAACACCGGGGAGCTGTTTTTT. The encoded protein is CASSDRVNTGELFF.

This chain uses TRBV11-3 with TRBJ2-7; D might be TRBD1 (5 bases). The CDR3 loop spans 14 amino acids. Trimming removed 1 base from V and 0 bases from J, with 7 bases in between. Germline V gene lookup returns CDR1 SGHNT and CDR2 YENEEA. DNA of the CDR3: TGTGCCAGCAGCTTAGGACAGAGCTCCTACGAGCAGTACTTC. Protein product: CASSLGQSSYEQYF.

V gene TRBV7-6 combines with J gene TRBJ2-1; D might be TRBD2 (6 bases). This CDR3 comprises 16 residues. The V end lost 4 bases, the J end lost 7 bases, and 20 bases lay between the germline ends. Germline lookup yields CDR1 SGHVS and CDR2 FNYEAQ. In DNA form, the CDR3 reads TGTGCCAGCAGCTCCCCATTGCGGGAAAGGTCAAATGAGCAGTTCTTC. Residues: CASSSPLRERSNEQFF.

The V and J genes are TRBV5-1 and TRBJ1-2, with TRBD1 as a possible D gene (5 bases). Germline CDR1 is SGHRS and CDR2 is YFSETQ. The CDR3 totals 14 residues. V dropped 4 bases and J dropped 2 bases, with 12 bases sitting between them. The DNA for the CDR3 is TGCGCCAGCAGCCCGCAGGGTCGGAACTATGGCTACACCTTC. Its protein product is CASSPQGRNYGYTF.

The chain employs TRBV7-9 and TRBJ2-4, with 9 positions matching TRBD2. J gave up 8 bases and V 5 bases, and 16 bases lay outside the gene matches. Germline-derived CDR1 and CDR2 are SEHNR and FQNEAQ (reference sequence). The length of the CDR3 is 17 residues. The CDR3 DNA reads TGTGCCAGCAGCCCGATTCCGGGACTAGCCTGGCGGGACATTCAGTACTTC. This translates into CASSPIPGLAWRDIQYF. The variable domain in full, completed from reference TRBV7-9 and TRBJ2-4, reads DTGVSQNPRHKITKRGQNVTFRCDPISEHNRLYWYRQTLGQGPEFLTYFQNEAQLEKSRLLSDRFSAERPKGSFSTLEIQRTEQGDSAMYLCASSPIPGLAWRDIQYFGAGTRLSVL.

This rearrangement joins TRBV18 to TRBJ2-4; D is possibly TRBD1 (5 bases). This CDR3 has 13 residues. V was clipped by 1 base and J by 12 bases, with 13 bases between them. CDR1 KGHSH and CDR2 LQKENI come from the germline V gene. The CDR3 sequence is CASSPLDQGSQYF. CDR3 sequence (DNA): TGTGCCAGCTCACCACTCGACCAGGGCAGTCAGTACTTC.

V is TRBV28 and J is TRBJ2-1, with TRBD1 matching 10 bases. Germline V CDR1 and CDR2: MDHEN, SYDVKM. The CDR3 length is 14 residues. V shed 6 bases, J shed 5 bases, and the junction held 4 bases outside the gene matches. CDR3 amino acids: CASSVTGGHNEQFF. The CDR3 nucleotides read TGTGCCAGCAGCGTGACAGGGGGCCACAATGAGCAGTTCTTC.

This chain uses TRBV6-2 or TRBV6-3 with TRBJ2-3; 8 positions match TRBD2. CDR3 length: 16 amino acids. The V segment lost 5 bases and the J segment 0 bases; nucleotides outside the gene matches: 7. Germline-derived CDR1 and CDR2 are MNHEY and SVGEGT. CDR3 protein: CASSLKRETSTDTQYF. CDR3 nucleotide sequence: TGTGCCAGCAGTCTAAAGCGGGAGACCAGCACAGATACGCAGTATTTT.